Following are 16 T cell receptor beta chains from one sample sequenced in a study of OX40 agonist ivuxolimab in advanced cancers. Produced via immunoSEQ multiplex PCR; TCRdb's table is partial and in-frame only. Among 100,000 to 150,000 clones listed, about nine tenths were seen once. Material: CD4+ or CD8+ T cells sorted from blood, obtained in a trial of the OX40 agonist ivuxolimab. Receptor source: an adult with an advanced solid tumor such as melanoma, head and neck, liver or kidney cancer.

This clone was observed once. The J gene is TRBJ2-3, the V gene TRBV7-3, with TRBD2 matching over 7 bases. This CDR3 contains 19 residues. Trimming took 2 bases from V and 0 from J; bases not matched to a gene: 14. Germline V gene lookup returns CDR1 SGHTA and CDR2 FQGTGA. The CDR3 nucleotides are TGTGCCAGCAGCTTAGGGAGTGGACGACTAGCCCGTAGCACAGATACGCAGTATTTT. It yields the protein CASSLGSGRLARSTDTQYF. The full variable domain, in which reference TRBV7-3 and TRBJ2-3 provide the parts outside the CDR3, is GAGVSQTPSNKVTEKGKYVELRCDPISGHTALYWYRQSLGQGPEFLIYFQGTGAADDSGLPNDRFFAVRPEGSVSTLKIQRTERGDSAVYLCASSLGSGRLARSTDTQYFGPGTRLTVL.

There are a few counts of this clone. The CDR3 sequence is CASRSEFRGFTEAFF. Here the CDR3 DNA reads TGTGCCAGCAGGTCGGAGTTCAGGGGGTTCACTGAAGCTTTCTTT. The chain uses TRBV5-4 and TRBJ1-1; TRBD1 matches at 7 bases. This CDR3 has 15 amino acids. V shed 5 bases, J shed 4 bases, and the junction held 11 bases outside the gene matches. Germline values: CDR1 SGHNT, CDR2 YYREEE (reference sequence). The whole variable domain, remainder taken from reference TRBV5-4 and TRBJ1-1, is ETGVTQSPTHLIKTRGQQVTLRCSSQSGHNTVSWYQQALGQGPQFIFQYYREEENGRGNFPPRFSGLQFPNYSSELNVNALELDDSALYLCASRSEFRGFTEAFFGQGTRLTVV.

This clone was seen only once. CDR3 in amino acids: CASSLKASGRSKNIQYF. In DNA, the CDR3 is TGTGCCAGCAGCTTAAAGGCTAGCGGGAGGTCCAAAAACATTCAGTACTTC. The J gene is TRBJ2-4, the V gene TRBV7-3; TRBD2 aligns across 11 bases. Germline lookup yields CDR1 SGHTA and CDR2 FQGTGA. CDR3 length: 17 amino acids. J was trimmed by 2 bases and V by 1 base; bases with no gene match: 4.

This clone was seen only once. V is TRBV7-8 and J is TRBJ1-5; D uncertain. CDR1 and CDR2 from the germline V gene are SGHVS and FQNEAQ. The CDR3 is 14 amino acids. Trimming stripped 4 bases from V and 9 bases from J, with 16 bases between. The CDR3 DNA reads as TGTGCCAGCAGCTCCAGGACGGGTCTGGGGCCCCAGCATTTT. It encodes CASSSRTGLGPQHF.

This sequence joins TRBV5-4 and TRBJ1-5, with D possibly matching TRBD1 (6 bases). The CDR3 extends over 14 amino acids. Per the germline V gene, CDR1 is SGHNT and CDR2 is YYREEE (reference sequence). The V gene lost 5 bases and the J gene lost 3 bases, with 12 bases spanning the gap. The CDR3 is CASSSGVFNQPQHF. In DNA, the CDR3 is TGTGCCAGCAGTTCAGGGGTTTTCAATCAGCCCCAGCATTTT. Looking up the rest from reference TRBV5-4 and TRBJ1-5 gives the full variable domain: ETGVTQSPTHLIKTRGQQVTLRCSSQSGHNTVSWYQQALGQGPQFIFQYYREEENGRGNFPPRFSGLQFPNYSSELNVNALELDDSALYLCASSSGVFNQPQHFGDGTRLSIL.

This chain links TRBV28 with TRBJ2-5; D possibly corresponds to TRBD1 (6 bases). Germline V gene data show CDR1 as MDHEN and CDR2 as SYDVKM. V was clipped by 6 bases and J by 5 bases, with 16 bases between them. This CDR3 comprises 14 residues. CDR3 region: CASSPVQGRETQYF. For the CDR3, the DNA is TGTGCCAGCAGCCCCGTTCAGGGGCGGGAGACCCAGTACTTC.

This clone appeared a single time. CDR3 region: CASSSGVMYEQFF. The CDR3 nucleotides read TGCGCCAGCAGCAGCGGAGTGATGTATGAGCAGTTCTTC. This chain links TRBV4-3 with TRBJ2-1; D might be TRBD2 (5 bases). V lost 5 bases, J lost 8 bases, and 13 bases lay in between. Germline V gives CDR1 LGHNA, CDR2 YSLEER. The CDR3 spans 13 residues.

The rearrangement uses TRBV18 and TRBJ2-7; 10 bases fit TRBD2. The CDR3 contains 17 residues. V lost 4 bases to trimming and J lost 3 bases; unmatched junction nucleotides: 12. Germline loops: CDR1 KGHSH, CDR2 LQKENI. This CDR3 reads CASSLEGPGTSVYEQYF. CDR3 in DNA: TGTGCCAGCTCACTTGAAGGGCCCGGGACTAGCGTCTACGAGCAGTACTTC.

This rearrangement joins TRBV11-3 to TRBJ2-1, with TRBD2 matching 8 bases. This CDR3 has 15 amino acids. Germline trimming cut 1 base from V and 7 bases from J; bases unmatched to any gene: 6. CDR1 is SGHNT and CDR2 is YENEEA in the germline V gene. The CDR3 region has the DNA TGTGCCAGCAGCTTAGGAGCGGGAGTTATTAATGAGCAGTTCTTC. The encoded protein is CASSLGAGVINEQFF.

V usage is TRBV11-3 and J usage is TRBJ2-7, with D possibly called TRBD1 or TRBD2 (5 bases each). The germline CDR1 and CDR2 sequences are SGHNT and YENEEA. CDR3 length: 15 residues. Between the trimmed V and J ends, which lost 0 bases and 3 bases, there was a span of 12 bases. CDR3 amino acids: CASSLDRGPYYEQYF. CDR3 DNA: TGTGCCAGCAGCTTAGATCGGGGACCGTACTACGAGCAGTACTTC.

The chain carries TRBV28 and TRBJ2-1; 12 nucleotides agree with TRBD2. The V gene's germline CDR1 is MDHEN and CDR2 SYDVKM. V was pared by 6 bases and J by 10 bases, with 13 bases of the junction left unmatched. CDR3 length: 16 residues. CDR3 amino acids: CASRPRLAGEPYEQFF. The CDR3 DNA follows: TGTGCCAGCAGGCCCCGACTAGCGGGAGAGCCGTACGAGCAGTTCTTC.

V and J are TRBV15 and TRBJ1-5; D gene unclear. This CDR3 is built from 14 residues. V was clipped by 0 bases and J by 5 bases, with 8 bases between them. Germline loops: CDR1 LNHNV, CDR2 YYDKDF (reference sequence). The CDR3 reads CATSRDLGYQPQHF. CDR3 DNA: TGTGCCACCAGCAGAGACTTGGGTTATCAGCCCCAGCATTTT.

The chain couples TRBV19 to TRBJ2-5; no reliable D call. Judging by the DNA end, TRBJ2-7 fits better; the J call may be wrong. The V gene's germline CDR1 is LNHDA and CDR2 SQIVND (reference sequence). The CDR3 totals 14 residues. CDR3: CASSPPAPAYEQYF. CDR3 bases: TGTGCCAGTAGTCCCCCGGCCCCAGCCTACGAGCAGTACTTC.

The chain combines TRBV27 with TRBJ2-7; possible D gene TRBD2, 5 bases. The CDR3 covers 14 residues. V was cut by 3 bases and J by 3 bases, with 12 bases left in between. The germline CDR1 and CDR2 sequences are MNHEY and SMNVEV (reference sequence). The CDR3 loop is CASSFGVRGYEQYF. For the CDR3, the DNA is TGTGCCAGCAGTTTCGGGGTCCGTGGCTACGAGCAGTACTTC.

As to this clone: At one of its ends the junction is not consistent with the germline gene, which may arise from a read error. V gene TRBV28 combines with J gene TRBJ2-7, with 11 bases aligning to TRBD2. The CDR3 runs to 15 residues. The germline CDR1 and CDR2 sequences are MDHEN and SYDVKM. The CDR3 sequence is CASRFGGLAVFEQYF. The CDR3 DNA is TGTGCCAGCCGTTTCGGGGGACTAGCGGTTTTCGAGCAGTACTTC.

V usage is TRBV7-9 and J usage is TRBJ2-7; a possible D gene is TRBD1 (6 bases). The CDR3 sequence is 16 residues long. Germline values: CDR1 SEHNR, CDR2 FQNEAQ (reference sequence). Trimming shortened V by 4 bases and J by 3 bases, and 19 bases separated the two germline ends. The CDR3 bases are TGTGCCAGCAGCTCAGACCAGGGGCGCCTGATCTACGAGCAGTACTTC. Its translation: CASSSDQGRLIYEQYF.